This TCR beta chain derives from a study of blood T cell repertoires in COVID-19. On the study more broadly: PBMCs, B-cell-depleted T cells, or T cells provided the cDNA or gDNA that made up the material.

Sequenced by immunoSEQ multiplex PCR; TCRdb stores in-frame clones only, minus some. The table lists about 81,000 clones, under 85% of them singletons. The V gene end was trimmed by 2 bases and the J gene end by 3 bases; junction bases not matched to a gene: 7. Germline V gene sequence: CDR1 ENHRY, CDR2 SYGVKD. CDR3 length equals 15 residues. This chain joins TRBV10-3 and TRBJ2-7; 7 bases map to TRBD2. This TCR was sampled from a human donor in a cohort sampled during active COVID-19. Sequencing was performed on peripheral blood. The CDR3 coding sequence is TGTGCCATCAGTGAGGGGACTATACAAAACTACGAGCAGTACTTC. Its translation is CAISEGTIQNYEQYF.